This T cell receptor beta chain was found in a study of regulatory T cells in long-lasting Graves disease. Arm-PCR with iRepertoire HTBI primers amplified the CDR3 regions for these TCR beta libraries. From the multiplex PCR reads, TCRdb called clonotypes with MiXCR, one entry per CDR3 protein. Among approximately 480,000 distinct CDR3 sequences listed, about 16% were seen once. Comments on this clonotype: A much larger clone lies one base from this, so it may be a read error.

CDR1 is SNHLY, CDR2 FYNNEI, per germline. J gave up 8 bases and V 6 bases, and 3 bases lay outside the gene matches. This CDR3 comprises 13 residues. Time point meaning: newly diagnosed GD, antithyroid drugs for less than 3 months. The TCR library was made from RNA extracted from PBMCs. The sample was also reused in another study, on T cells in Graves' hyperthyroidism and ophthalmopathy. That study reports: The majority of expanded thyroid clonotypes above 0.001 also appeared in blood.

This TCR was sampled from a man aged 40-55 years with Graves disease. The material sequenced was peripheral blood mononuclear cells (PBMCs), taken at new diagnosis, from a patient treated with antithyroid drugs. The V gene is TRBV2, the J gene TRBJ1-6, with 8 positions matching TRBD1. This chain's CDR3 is CASRETGDSPLHF. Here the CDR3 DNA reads TGTGCCAGCAGAGAGACAGGGGATTCACCCCTCCACTTT.